Below, 17 T cell receptor beta chains from the same sample are listed, as sequenced in a study of blood T cell repertoires in COVID-19. Libraries were prepared by immunoSEQ multiplex PCR; TCRdb keeps only in-frame clonotypes and omits some of them. The sample lists 200,000 to 250,000 clones, 86% occurring once. The sample taken for sequencing was PBMCs or T cells enriched from blood (not recorded which). Every receptor here comes from a woman in her 50s who had recovered from COVID-19.

The V and J genes are TRBV18 and TRBJ1-1, with D possibly TRBD1 on 5 matching bases. The V gene lost 3 bases and the J gene lost 6 bases, with 11 bases spanning the gap. This CDR3 is built from 13 residues. Germline V gene data show CDR1 as KGHSH and CDR2 as LQKENI. Here the CDR3 reads CASSPDSQSEAFF. CDR3 nucleotide sequence: TGTGCCAGCTCACCCGACAGTCAATCTGAAGCTTTCTTT.

J is TRBJ2-7 and V is TRBV24-1; a weak D match, TRBD1 (5 bases). Germline V gives CDR1 KGHDR, CDR2 SFDVKD. The V end lost 5 bases, the J end lost 5 bases, and 15 bases lay between the germline ends. This CDR3 is built from 14 residues. CDR3 nucleotide sequence: TGTGCCACCAGTGGGACACCGAGCGCCAACGAGCAGTACTTC. Translating it yields CATSGTPSANEQYF.

The chain recombines TRBV6-6 with TRBJ2-5, with 13 bases aligning to TRBD2. Germline V CDR1 and CDR2: MNHNY, SVGAGI (reference sequence). The CDR3 contains 15 residues. Trimming at V came to 5 bases and at J to 3 bases, leaving 3 bases not matched to a gene. This chain's CDR3 is CASSDGLAGEETQYF. The CDR3 DNA reads as TGTGCCAGCAGTGATGGACTAGCGGGGGAAGAGACCCAGTACTTC.

The chain uses TRBV7-2 and TRBJ1-5; 7 positions agree with TRBD1. Per germline, CDR1 SGHTA and CDR2 FQGNSA. The V segment lost 6 bases and the J segment 3 bases; nucleotides outside the gene matches: 5. There are 14 residues in the CDR3. The CDR3 DNA reads as TGTGCCAGCAGGGAGGGGACAGTCAATCAGCCCCAGCATTTT. Protein product: CASREGTVNQPQHF. The full variable domain, with the rest looked up from reference TRBV7-2 and TRBJ1-5, is GAGVSQSPSNKVTEKGKDVELRCDPISGHTALYWYRQSLGQGLEFLIYFQGNSAPDKSGLPSDRFSAERTGGSVSTLTIQRTQQEDSAVYLCASREGTVNQPQHFGDGTRLSIL.

The gene calls are TRBV7-2 and TRBJ1-3; D call uncertain. This CDR3 has 15 amino acids. In germline, CDR1 is SGHTA, CDR2 FQGNSA. V shed 4 bases and J shed 0 bases, with 10 bases lying between them. CDR3 coding DNA: TGTGCCAGCAGCTCCTACTCCCGCTCTGGAAACACCATATATTTT. Amino acid sequence: CASSSYSRSGNTIYF.

This chain links TRBV3-1 (or the pseudogene TRBV3-2) with TRBJ2-2; TRBD2 matches at 9 bases. There are 16 residues in the CDR3. V gave up 3 bases and J gave up 5 bases; unmatched junction bases: 7. CDR1 and CDR2 from the germline V gene are LGHDT and YNNKEL (reference sequence). CDR3 sequence reads: CASSHAGGPGTGELFF. CDR3 DNA sequence: TGTGCCAGCAGCCACGCGGGGGGGCCGGGGACCGGGGAGCTGTTTTTT.

The V and J genes are TRBV19 and TRBJ2-6; the match to TRBD2 covers 7 bases. CDR1 is LNHDA, CDR2 SQIVND, per germline (reference sequence). This CDR3 is built from 15 residues. Trimming at V came to 3 bases and at J to 1 base, leaving 0 bases not matched to a gene. The CDR3 here is CASSMGGSGANVLTF. The CDR3 nucleotides are TGTGCCAGTAGTATGGGAGGGTCTGGGGCCAACGTCCTGACTTTC.

The genes are TRBV30 and TRBJ1-2; D may be TRBD1 (5 bases). CDR3 size: 13 residues. V gave up 3 bases and J gave up 7 bases, with 15 bases separating them. Looked up from germline, CDR1 is GTSNPN and CDR2 is SVGIG (reference sequence). CDR3 DNA sequence: TGTGCCTGGAGGAGGGACTCGCTTGGTGGCTACACCTTC. The encoded protein is CAWRRDSLGGYTF.

DNA for the CDR3: TGTGCCAGCAGCTTAGCGCAGGCAGGGCCAGAGACCCAGTACTTC. This encodes CASSLAQAGPETQYF. The chain employs TRBV7-2 and TRBJ2-5; possibly TRBD1 for D (5 bases). CDR1 is SGHTA and CDR2 is FQGNSA in the germline V gene. V was trimmed by 0 bases and J by 4 bases, leaving 12 bases between them. The CDR3 is 15 residues long.

The J gene is TRBJ2-2, the V gene TRBV9; TRBD2 might be the D (5 bases). The V end lost 4 bases, the J end lost 6 bases, and 16 bases lay between the germline ends. CDR3 length: 15 amino acids. The V gene's germline CDR1 is SGDLS and CDR2 YYNGEE. The DNA of the CDR3 is TGTGCCAGCAGCACCCAAACGAGCGGCCCCGGGGAGCTGTTTTTT. As protein: CASSTQTSGPGELFF.

The chain is built from TRBV6-2 or TRBV6-3 and TRBJ2-5, with D tentatively TRBD2 (6 bases). CDR1 and CDR2 (germline): MNHEY, SVGEGT. Trimming pared 2 bases from V and 7 bases from J, leaving 11 bases between. The CDR3 has 13 residues. CDR3 coding DNA: TGTGCCAGCAGTTACGCCCCCGGGGGGACCCAGTACTTC. This translates into CASSYAPGGTQYF.

The chain links TRBV2 to TRBJ1-6; 7 bases align to TRBD1. V was clipped by 6 bases and J by 7 bases; unmatched bases: 6. The length of the CDR3 is 14 residues. Germline CDR1 is SNHLY and CDR2 is FYNNEI. CDR3 DNA sequence: TGTGCCAGCAGCGTACAGGGGCTCAATTCACCCCTCCACTTT. Residues: CASSVQGLNSPLHF.

The chain recombines TRBV9 with TRBJ2-3; D remains unclear. Per germline, CDR1 SGDLS and CDR2 YYNGEE. Trimming left V 3 bases short and J 2 bases short, with 4 bases between. The CDR3 consists of 12 residues. The CDR3 protein is CASSALTDTQYF. CDR3 nucleotide sequence: TGTGCCAGCAGCGCCCTCACAGATACGCAGTATTTT. The full variable domain, its missing parts supplied by reference TRBV9 and TRBJ2-3, is DSGVTQTPKHLITATGQRVTLRCSPRSGDLSVYWYQQSLDQGLQFLIQYYNGEERAKGNILERFSAQQFPDLHSELNLSSLELGDSALYFCASSALTDTQYFGPGTRLTVL.

This chain uses TRBV9 with TRBJ2-7; a possible D gene is TRBD1 (6 bases). Germline CDR1 reads SGDLS; CDR2 reads YYNGEE. The CDR3 spans 14 residues. V was clipped by 0 bases and J by 2 bases, with 9 bases between them. Here the CDR3 DNA reads TGTGCCAGCAGCGTAGAGGACAGCCCCTACGAGCAGTACTTC. Translated, it gives CASSVEDSPYEQYF.

The DNA for the CDR3 is TGTGCCAGCAGCTCGGAGGCGAGGGGGTTCGATGAGCAGTTCTTC. This translates into CASSSEARGFDEQFF. This sequence joins TRBV7-3 and TRBJ2-1; the D gene is possibly TRBD1 (6 bases). CDR1 SGHTA and CDR2 FQGTGA come from the germline V gene. Trimming took off 4 bases at V and 8 bases at J, with 18 bases between the two ends. CDR3 size: 15 residues. Looking up the rest from reference TRBV7-3 and TRBJ2-1 gives the full variable domain: GAGVSQTPSNKVTEKGKYVELRCDPISGHTALYWYRQSLGQGPEFLIYFQGTGAADDSGLPNDRFFAVRPEGSVSTLKIQRTERGDSAVYLCASSSEARGFDEQFFGPGTRLTVL.

This sequence joins TRBV7-9 and TRBJ2-1; TRBD1 matches at 7 bases. With 4 bases clipped from V and 5 bases from J, the junction kept 5 bases outside the gene matches. The CDR3 is 14 residues long. Germline V CDR1 and CDR2: SEHNR, FQNEAQ (reference sequence). The CDR3 region is CASSSTGYDNEQFF. The CDR3 DNA reads as TGTGCCAGCAGCTCGACAGGGTATGACAATGAGCAGTTCTTC.

The rearrangement joins TRBV11-2 to TRBJ1-2, with 10 bases lining up with TRBD1. CDR3 size: 13 residues. After removal of 1 base from V and 7 bases from J, the junction contained 0 bases not matched to a gene. Germline values: CDR1 SGHAT, CDR2 FQNNGV. CDR3 bases: TGTGCCAGCAGCTTAGGACAGGGGGCTGGCTACACCTTC. Protein: CASSLGQGAGYTF.